These 32 T cell receptor beta chains originate from one sample sequenced in a study of OX40 agonist ivuxolimab in advanced cancers. The data were produced by immunoSEQ multiplex PCR, yet TCRdb's version contains in-frame clones alone and is incomplete. Here the sample spans around 74,000 clones, 85% to 90% being singletons. This sample comprised CD4+ or CD8+ T cells sorted from blood, obtained in a trial of the OX40 agonist ivuxolimab. Receptors originate from an adult with an advanced solid tumor such as melanoma, head and neck, liver or kidney cancer.

This chain uses TRBV30 with TRBJ1-2; 8 bases match TRBD1. This CDR3 is built from 16 residues. Trimming removed 7 bases from V and 5 bases from J; junction bases left unmatched: 18. CDR1 is GTSNPN, CDR2 SVGIG, per germline (reference sequence). The CDR3 DNA sequence: TGTGCCTTTGAGGACAGGGCCTCGGGGGGGGCTTATGGCTACACCTTC. Translating it yields CAFEDRASGGAYGYTF.

The rearrangement links TRBV5-1 to TRBJ1-4, with D possibly matching TRBD1 (5 bases). The ends were cut back, 0 bases at V and 7 bases at J, with 10 bases in the middle. The CDR3 runs 14 residues. In germline, CDR1 is SGHRS, CDR2 YFSETQ. The CDR3 sequence: CASSLAGTSEKLFF. In DNA form, the CDR3 reads TGCGCCAGCAGCTTGGCCGGGACGAGTGAAAAACTGTTTTTT.

J is TRBJ2-3 and V is TRBV10-3; D possibly corresponds to TRBD2 (5 bases). The CDR3 sequence is 16 residues long. The V and J ends lost 3 bases and 4 bases respectively, with 17 bases between them. Germline V gives CDR1 ENHRY, CDR2 SYGVKD. CDR3: CAISERTMLGADTQYF. The CDR3 DNA sequence: TGTGCCATCAGTGAACGGACCATGCTCGGGGCAGATACGCAGTATTTT.

The CDR3 DNA reads as TGCAGCGCCGGGACAGGGGGCGTCGTTGGCAAAAACATTCAGTACTTC. Encoded protein: CSAGTGGVVGKNIQYF. The rearrangement uses TRBV29-1 and TRBJ2-4, with 12 bases identical to TRBD1. This CDR3 spans 16 amino acids. The V gene's germline CDR1 is SQVTM and CDR2 ANQGSEA. After removal of 7 bases from V and 3 bases from J, the junction contained 10 bases not matched to a gene.

The sample holds one count of this clone. The V call is TRBV27, the J call TRBJ1-1, with unresolved D. CDR3 length: 13 residues. Germline V gene sequence: CDR1 MNHEY, CDR2 SMNVEV (reference sequence). V shed 4 bases and J shed 4 bases, with 10 bases lying between them. CDR3 nucleotide sequence: TGTGCCAGCAGTTCGCGGTCCTTCACTGAAGCTTTCTTT. Protein product: CASSSRSFTEAFF.

V is TRBV6-4 and J is TRBJ2-1; 8 nucleotides agree with TRBD2. Trimming took 4 bases from V and 4 from J; bases not matched to a gene: 9. CDR1 and CDR2 from the germline V gene are MRHNA and SNTAGT. The CDR3 covers 16 residues. CDR3 amino acids: CASSVISGGGYNEQFF. The CDR3 DNA sequence: TGTGCCAGCAGTGTGATCAGCGGGGGAGGTTACAATGAGCAGTTCTTC.

J is TRBJ1-3 and V is TRBV2, with 7 nucleotides matching TRBD1. The J segment lost 4 bases and the V segment lost 6 bases, leaving 0 bases of the junction unmatched. The germline CDR1 and CDR2 sequences are SNHLY and FYNNEI. The CDR3 loop spans 12 amino acids. Here the CDR3 DNA reads TGTGCCAGCAGGGACAGGGGAAACACCATATATTTT. Protein sequence: CASRDRGNTIYF.

The chain uses TRBV10-3 and TRBJ2-3; the D call may be TRBD1 or TRBD2 (5 bases each). The CDR3 covers 17 residues. Deletions cut 6 bases from V and 2 bases from J, with 21 bases between. Germline CDR1 and CDR2: ENHRY and SYGVKD. The CDR3 region has the DNA TGTGCCATCAGCTCGAGAGTCGAGGGGTATACCACAGATACGCAGTATTTT. Residues: CAISSRVEGYTTDTQYF.

This rearrangement joins TRBV7-9 to TRBJ1-5; D not resolved. CDR3 length: 15 amino acids. V lost 3 bases and J 0 bases, leaving 9 bases between the germline ends. CDR1 and CDR2 (germline): SEHNR, FQNEAQ (reference sequence). In nucleotides, the CDR3 is TGTGCCAGCAGCTTGGGCAGGTCTAGCAATCAGCCCCAGCATTTT. Its protein is CASSLGRSSNQPQHF.

In regard to this clone: Mismatch with germline at one junction end may stem from a read error. The chain uses TRBV7-7 and TRBJ2-4; D could derive from TRBD1 or TRBD2 (7 bases each). Germline CDR1 and CDR2: SSHAT and FNYEAQ (reference sequence). This CDR3 contains 18 residues. DNA for the CDR3: TGTGCTAGCAGCCCCCGACAGGGAGGGGGTTTAGCCAAAAACATTCAGTACTTC. Translating gives CASSPRQGGGLAKNIQYF.

This chain links TRBV30 with TRBJ1-2; no definite D call. CDR1 and CDR2 (germline): GTSNPN, SVGIG (reference sequence). V gave up 2 bases and J gave up 8 bases, with 12 bases separating them. This CDR3 is 12 amino acids long. Here the CDR3 reads CAWSPGYAGYTF. CDR3 nucleotides: TGTGCCTGGAGTCCGGGTTATGCAGGCTACACCTTC.

The V and J genes are TRBV29-1 and TRBJ1-2; 10 bases match TRBD1. Germline CDR1 reads SQVTM; CDR2 reads ANQGSEA. Germline trimming cut 4 bases from V and 6 bases from J; bases unmatched to any gene: 2. The CDR3 is made up of 12 amino acids. The CDR3 DNA follows: TGCAGCGTTGTGGGACAGGGGAATGGCTACACCTTC. Protein sequence: CSVVGQGNGYTF. The full variable domain, with the rest looked up from reference TRBV29-1 and TRBJ1-2, is SAVISQKPSRDICQRGTSLTIQCQVDSQVTMMFWYRQQPGQSLTLIATANQGSEATYESGFVIDKFPISRPNLTFSTLTVSNMSPEDSSIYLCSVVGQGNGYTFGSGTRLTVV.

The genes are TRBV27 and TRBJ1-3; TRBD1 might be the D (5 bases). The length of the CDR3 is 14 residues. CDR1 and CDR2 from the germline V gene are MNHEY and SMNVEV (reference sequence). V lost 5 bases to trimming and J lost 8 bases, with 16 bases between them. In DNA, the CDR3 is TGTGCCAGCAGTCCGGCTTCGGGGGTAGACACCATATATTTT. Protein: CASSPASGVDTIYF.

V usage is TRBV29-1 and J usage is TRBJ2-3; D gene unclear. The V end lost 6 bases, the J end lost 2 bases, and 9 bases lay between the germline ends. Germline V CDR1 and CDR2: SQVTM, ANQGSEA. The CDR3 runs 12 residues. The CDR3 sequence is CSVVRATDTQYF. The DNA of the CDR3 is TGCAGCGTCGTACGGGCCACAGATACGCAGTATTTT.

V is TRBV18 and J is TRBJ2-3; D unresolved. The germline V and J ends were trimmed by 1 base and 1 base, with 9 bases remaining between them. Germline CDR1 KGHSH, CDR2 LQKENI. CDR3 length equals 15 residues. CDR3 sequence reads: CASSPRLQGTDTQYF. CDR3 in DNA: TGTGCCAGCTCACCACGACTGCAGGGCACAGATACGCAGTATTTT. The full variable domain, its missing parts supplied by reference TRBV18 and TRBJ2-3, is NAGVMQNPRHLVRRRGQEARLRCSPMKGHSHVYWYRQLPEEGLKFMVYLQKENIIDESGMPKERFSAEFPKEGPSILRIQQVVRGDSAAYFCASSPRLQGTDTQYFGPGTRLTVL.

The DNA of the CDR3 is TGTGCCAGCAGTGATGGGTTAGCGGGGGCCTATGACTCGGATAACTACAATGAGCAGTTCTTC. Protein: CASSDGLAGAYDSDNYNEQFF. This chain links TRBV2 with TRBJ2-1; 9 bases line up with TRBD2. The CDR3 runs 21 residues. Germline trimming cut 3 bases from V and 3 bases from J; bases unmatched to any gene: 21. Germline CDR1 is SNHLY and CDR2 is FYNNEI.

This clone was observed a single time. The gene calls are TRBV23-1 and TRBJ2-7, with no clear D. TRBV23-1 is filed as an ORF, its function uncertain. Trimming removed 3 bases from V and 10 bases from J, with 4 bases in between. The CDR3 length is 9 residues. The CDR3: CASSHPQYF. CDR3 nucleotides: TGCGCCAGCAGTCACCCCCAGTACTTC.

Concerning this clone itself: One junction end disagrees with the germline gene, perhaps due to a read error. The chain is built from TRBV7-7 and TRBJ2-1; 9 bases are shared with TRBD2. This CDR3 is 15 amino acids long. CDR1 is SSHAT and CDR2 is FNYEAQ in the germline V gene (reference sequence). The DNA of the CDR3 is TGTGCTAGCAGCCCCCAGGGCGGGAGGGCCCATGAGCAGTTCTTC. This gives the protein CASSPQGGRAHEQFF.

The rearrangement uses TRBV7-9 and TRBJ2-7; D unclear. Germline lookup yields CDR1 SEHNR and CDR2 FQNEAQ (reference sequence). V was pared by 5 bases and J by 2 bases, with 13 bases between. The CDR3 loop spans 14 amino acids. As DNA, the CDR3 is TGTGCCAGCAGCGCCAACCTCTCCCCCTACGAGCAGTACTTC. This sequence encodes CASSANLSPYEQYF. The complete variable domain, with remaining parts taken from reference TRBV7-9 and TRBJ2-7, reads DTGVSQNPRHKITKRGQNVTFRCDPISEHNRLYWYRQTLGQGPEFLTYFQNEAQLEKSRLLSDRFSAERPKGSFSTLEIQRTEQGDSAMYLCASSANLSPYEQYFGPGTRLTVT.

The CDR3 reads CASSPPGQPYEQYF. The DNA for the CDR3 is TGTGCCAGCAGCCCACCGGGACAGCCCTACGAGCAGTACTTC. The chain is built from TRBV13 and TRBJ2-7, with 7 nucleotides matching TRBD1. Germline lookup yields CDR1 PRHDT and CDR2 FYEKMQ (reference sequence). This CDR3 region has 14 residues. The trim removed 5 bases at V and 2 bases at J, leaving 6 bases unmatched. Full variable domain (rest looked up from reference TRBV13 and TRBJ2-7): AAGVIQSPRHLIKEKRETATLKCYPIPRHDTVYWYQQGPGQDPQFLISFYEKMQSDKGSIPDRFSAQQFSDYHSELNMSSLELGDSALYFCASSPPGQPYEQYFGPGTRLTVT.

The rearrangement uses TRBV6-1 and TRBJ2-1, with D possibly being TRBD2 (6 bases). V lost 3 bases, J lost 2 bases, and 14 bases lay in between. The CDR3 runs 16 residues. Germline V lookup: CDR1 MNHNS, CDR2 SASEGT. CDR3 sequence: CASSDPRRGPYNEQFF. The CDR3 region has the DNA TGTGCCAGCAGTGATCCTCGGAGGGGTCCCTACAATGAGCAGTTCTTC.

The J gene is TRBJ1-5, the V gene TRBV6-1; 10 bases map to TRBD1. Germline CDR1 MNHNS, CDR2 SASEGT. V was pared by 5 bases and J by 5 bases, with 6 bases of the junction left unmatched. The CDR3 loop spans 15 amino acids. The CDR3 sequence is CASSRTGTGDQPQHF. The CDR3 DNA sequence: TGTGCCAGCAGTAGGACCGGGACAGGGGATCAGCCCCAGCATTTT.

The chain employs TRBV4-1 and TRBJ2-7; 8 bases match TRBD1. V lost 0 bases and J lost 9; bases outside the gene matches: 13. Germline-derived CDR1 and CDR2 are MGHRA and YSYEKL. The CDR3 length is 16 residues. The CDR3 DNA reads TGCGCCAGCAGCCAAGACTTCCGCCCGACTACAGGGGGGCAGTACTTC. Translated, it gives CASSQDFRPTTGGQYF.

This clone was seen a few times. The rearrangement uses TRBV29-1 and TRBJ1-5; 8 nucleotides agree with TRBD1. J lost 7 bases, V lost 6 bases, and 5 bases had no gene match. The germline CDR1 and CDR2 sequences are SQVTM and ANQGSEA. CDR3 length: 12 amino acids. CDR3 sequence reads: CSVAQGDQPQHF. In DNA, the CDR3 is TGCAGCGTCGCACAGGGGGACCAGCCCCAGCATTTT.

This chain links TRBV5-1 with TRBJ2-5, with a weak D call TRBD2 (6 bases). Judging by the DNA end, TRBJ2-7 fits better; the J call may be wrong. CDR1 is SGHRS, CDR2 YFSETQ, per germline. The CDR3 runs to 14 residues. CDR3 nucleotides: TGCGCCAGCAGCCCCGGGAGTGGTGCGGACGAGCAGTACTTC. Its translation: CASSPGSGADEQYF.

This chain connects TRBV28 to TRBJ2-3, with 8 positions matching TRBD2. Germline V CDR1 and CDR2: MDHEN, SYDVKM. Trimming cost V 6 bases and J 0 bases; bases outside gene matches: 11. The CDR3 is made up of 17 amino acids. For the CDR3, the DNA is TGTGCCAGCAGCGTAGGTCCTAGCGGGCGGAGCACAGATACGCAGTATTTT. Protein sequence: CASSVGPSGRSTDTQYF.

This chain uses TRBV5-4 with TRBJ1-1; D ambiguous. The V gene's germline CDR1 is SGHNT and CDR2 YYREEE (reference sequence). V dropped 2 bases and J dropped 11 bases, with 13 bases sitting between them. This CDR3 is 12 amino acids long. CDR3 sequence reads: CASSLDTGGAFF. CDR3 in DNA: TGTGCCAGCAGCTTAGATACCGGAGGGGCTTTCTTT.

J is TRBJ1-5 and V is TRBV6-1; TRBD1 matches 9 bases. V lost 8 bases and J lost 8; bases outside the gene matches: 10. Germline values: CDR1 MNHNS, CDR2 SASEGT. The CDR3 extends over 14 amino acids. CDR3 DNA: TGTGCCAGCTACCGGACAGGGGAGGTTAAGCCCCAGCATTTT. Its protein is CASYRTGEVKPQHF.

In its sample, this clone was seen once. The V and J genes are TRBV27 and TRBJ2-3; D is uncertain. This CDR3 has 12 residues. V shed 5 bases and J shed 6 bases, with 9 bases lying between them. Germline V gives CDR1 MNHEY, CDR2 SMNVEV (reference sequence). CDR3 coding DNA: TGTGCCAGCAGTCCGACCGGGGATACGCAGTATTTT. Amino acids: CASSPTGDTQYF.

V gene TRBV7-6 combines with J gene TRBJ2-7, with 12 nucleotides matching TRBD2. The CDR3 is 18 amino acids. Unmatched junction bases numbered 13, after V lost 5 bases and J lost 2 bases. The germline V gene has CDR1 SGHVS and CDR2 FNYEAQ. Written as DNA, the CDR3 is TGTGCCAGCAGCCCTACCGGGACTAGCGGGCCGAGCGCCTACGAGCAGTACTTC. It yields the protein CASSPTGTSGPSAYEQYF.

The CDR3 coding sequence is TGTGCCAGCAGCTCAGTTCGAGGCGCTGGGGCCAACGTCCTGACTTTC. It encodes CASSSVRGAGANVLTF. This chain connects TRBV7-9 to TRBJ2-6; D call uncertain. Deletions cut 4 bases from V and 2 bases from J, with 12 bases between. The CDR3 has 16 residues. Germline-derived CDR1 and CDR2 are SEHNR and FQNEAQ (reference sequence). Full variable domain (remainder filled in from reference TRBV7-9 and TRBJ2-6): DTGVSQNPRHKITKRGQNVTFRCDPISEHNRLYWYRQTLGQGPEFLTYFQNEAQLEKSRLLSDRFSAERPKGSFSTLEIQRTEQGDSAMYLCASSSVRGAGANVLTFGAGSRLTVL.

This chain joins TRBV11-1 and TRBJ1-2; perhaps TRBD1 as D (6 bases). The length of the CDR3 is 11 residues. Germline CDR1 reads SGHAT; CDR2 reads FQDESV (reference sequence). Trimming stripped 4 bases from V and 9 bases from J, with 9 bases between. The CDR3: CASSSDSSYTF. The CDR3, as DNA: TGTGCCAGCAGCTCGGACAGCAGCTACACCTTC.